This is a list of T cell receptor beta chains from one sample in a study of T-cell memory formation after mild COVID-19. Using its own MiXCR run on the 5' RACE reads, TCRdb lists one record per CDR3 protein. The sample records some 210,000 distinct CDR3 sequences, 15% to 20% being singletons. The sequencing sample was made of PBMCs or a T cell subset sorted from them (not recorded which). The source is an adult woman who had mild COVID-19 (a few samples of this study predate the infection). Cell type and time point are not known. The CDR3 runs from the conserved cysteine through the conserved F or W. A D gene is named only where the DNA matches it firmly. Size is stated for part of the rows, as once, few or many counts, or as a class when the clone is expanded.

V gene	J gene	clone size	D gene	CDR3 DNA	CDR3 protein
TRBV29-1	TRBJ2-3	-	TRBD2	TGCAGCGTTGAACAGCGGGAGGGGTTCGATACGCAGTATTTT	CSVEQREGFDTQYF
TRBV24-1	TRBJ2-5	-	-	TGTGCCACCAGTCGACACGGGCAAGAGACCCAGTACTTC	CATSRHGQETQYF
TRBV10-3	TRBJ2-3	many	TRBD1	TGTGCCATCAGCGGACAGGCAGATACGCAGTATTTT	CAISGQADTQYF
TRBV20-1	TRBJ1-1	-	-	TGCAGTGCTAGGGAGGCGGGCCCGAACACTGAAGCTTTCTTT	CSAREAGPNTEAFF
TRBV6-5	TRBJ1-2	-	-	TGTGCCAGCAGTTACGTGGGGGGCAGGGTGAACTATGGCTACACCTTC	CASSYVGGRVNYGYTF
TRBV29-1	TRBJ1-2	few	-	TGCAGCGTGTCGGACGCCTTGTATGGCTACACCTTC	CSVSDALYGYTF
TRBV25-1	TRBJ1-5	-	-	TGTGCCAGCAGTGAACAGGGACCCGACCATCAGCCCCAGCATTTT	CASSEQGPDHQPQHF
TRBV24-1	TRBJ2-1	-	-	TGTGCCACCAGCGGTGACTCTACCGGGCAGTTCTTC	CATSGDSTGQFF
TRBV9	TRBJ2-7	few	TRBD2	TGTGCCAGCAGCGCCCTAGCGGGGGAGGTCTACGAGCAGTACTTC	CASSALAGEVYEQYF
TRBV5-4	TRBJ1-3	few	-	TGTGCCAGCAGCTTTCGGACAGCCAACTCTGGAAACACCATATATTTT	CASSFRTANSGNTIYF
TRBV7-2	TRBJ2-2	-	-	TGTGCCAGCGGACTACCAATTACACCGGGGAAGCTGTTTTTT	CASGLPITPGKLFF
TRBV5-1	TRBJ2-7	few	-	TGCGCCAGCAGCTTCAGCGAGCCCCCTTACGAGCAGTACTTC	CASSFSEPPYEQYF
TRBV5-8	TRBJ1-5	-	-	TGTGCCAGCAGCTTGTCACTCTATAGCAATCAGCCCCAGCATTTT	CASSLSLYSNQPQHF
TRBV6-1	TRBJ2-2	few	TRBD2	TGTGCCAGCACCAGACTAGCGGGGGGTTTGGAAACCGGGGAGCTGTTTTTT	CASTRLAGGLETGELFF
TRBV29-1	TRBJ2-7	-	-	TGCAGCGGGCTCGGTGGGGGTAAAACCTACGAGCAGTACTTC	CSGLGGGKTYEQYF
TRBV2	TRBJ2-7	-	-	TGTGCCAGCAGTCGAACCGCAGGGGCCGAGCAGTACTTC	CASSRTAGAEQYF
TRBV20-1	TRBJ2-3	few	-	TGCAGTGCGATAGCGACGGGCACAGATACGCAGTATTTT	CSAIATGTDTQYF
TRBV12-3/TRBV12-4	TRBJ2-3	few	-	TGTGCCAGCAGTTTAGAGACAGGTAGCACAGATACGCAGTATTTT	CASSLETGSTDTQYF
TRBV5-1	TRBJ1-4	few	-	TGCGCCAGCAGCCCAGGAGAAAAACTGTTTTTT	CASSPGEKLFF
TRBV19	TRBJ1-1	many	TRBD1	TGTGCCAGTATCGGGACAGGGTCTCGAGTATCAGGGGGAGCTTTCTTT	CASIGTGSRVSGGAFF
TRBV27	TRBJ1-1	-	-	TGTGCCAGCAAACCACAGGACTTGAACACTGAAGCTTTCTTT	CASKPQDLNTEAFF
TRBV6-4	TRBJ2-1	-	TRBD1	TGTGCCAGCAGTTTTACAACAGGGGGCGATGAGCAGTTCTTC	CASSFTTGGDEQFF
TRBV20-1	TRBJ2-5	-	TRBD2	TGCAGTGCTTCGACTAGCGGGAGGAGTGAGACCCAGTACTTC	CSASTSGRSETQYF
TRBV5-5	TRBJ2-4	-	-	TGTGCCAGCAGCTTTTTCCAGGGTATAGCCAAAAACATTCAGTACTTC	CASSFFQGIAKNIQYF
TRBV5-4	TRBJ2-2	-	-	TGTGCCAGCAGCTCCTCCGGCAGAGCCGGGGAGCTGTTTTTT	CASSSSGRAGELFF
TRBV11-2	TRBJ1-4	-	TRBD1	TGTGCCAGCAGCCTCGGAATGAAGCGGGACAGAACATCTAATGAAAAACTGTTTTTT	CASSLGMKRDRTSNEKLFF
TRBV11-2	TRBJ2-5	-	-	TGTGCCAGCAGCTTATCCGGGGCGGTAAAGACCCAGTACTTC	CASSLSGAVKTQYF
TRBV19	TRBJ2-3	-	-	TGTGCCAGAACGACGGCAGATACGCAGTATTTT	CARTTADTQYF
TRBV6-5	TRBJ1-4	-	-	TGTGCCAGCAGAACGCTGGGGGGTAATGAAAAACTGTTTTTT	CASRTLGGNEKLFF
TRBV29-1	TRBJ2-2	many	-	TGCAGCGGGGGTCAGCACACCGGGGAGCTGTTTTTT	CSGGQHTGELFF
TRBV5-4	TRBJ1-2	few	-	TGTGCCAGCAGCTTGGCCAGGGACATGGCCGGCTACACCTTC	CASSLARDMAGYTF
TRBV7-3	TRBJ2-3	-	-	TGTGCCAGCAGCTTAACTAGTCAGGGGGGAGGAGATACGCAGTATTTT	CASSLTSQGGGDTQYF
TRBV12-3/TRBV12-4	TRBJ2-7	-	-	TGTGCCAGCAGTTTAGGTGGACAGCAGCCTTACGAGCAGTACTTC	CASSLGGQQPYEQYF
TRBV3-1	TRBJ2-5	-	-	TGTGCCAGCAGTTTAGATCATGGAAGACAAGAGACCCAGTACTTC	CASSLDHGRQETQYF
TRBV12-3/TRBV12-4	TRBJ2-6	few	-	TGTGCCAGCAGTTTTCCCACGGGTCTCAAATCTGGGGCCAACGTCCTGACTTTC	CASSFPTGLKSGANVLTF
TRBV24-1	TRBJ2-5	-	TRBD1	TGTGCCACCAGTGACACCCCTGGGACAGCTCAAGAGACCCAGTACTTC	CATSDTPGTAQETQYF
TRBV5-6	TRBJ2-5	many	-	TGTGCCAGCAGCTTGTCGCAGACCCAGTACTTC	CASSLSQTQYF
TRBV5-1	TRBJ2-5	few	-	TGCGCCAGCAGTTCCGGTGGTCTGTCAGAGACCCAGTACTTC	CASSSGGLSETQYF
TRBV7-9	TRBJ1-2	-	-	TGTGCCAGCAGCTTATCGGGGGGGGTCGATGGCTACACCTTC	CASSLSGGVDGYTF
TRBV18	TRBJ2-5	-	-	TGTGCCAGCTCACCACCGGAAGAGACCCAGTACTTC	CASSPPEETQYF
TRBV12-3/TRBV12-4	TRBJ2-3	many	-	TGTGCCAGCAGTTTAAACGGGGGAGGCACAGATACGCAGTATTTT	CASSLNGGGTDTQYF
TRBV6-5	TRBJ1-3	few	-	TGTGCCAGCAGTTACGGATTCTCTGGAAACACCATATATTTT	CASSYGFSGNTIYF
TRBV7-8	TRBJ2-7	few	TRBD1	TGTGCCAGCAGCCCAGACAGGGGAGGCTACGAGCAGTACTTC	CASSPDRGGYEQYF
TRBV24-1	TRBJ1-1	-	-	TGTGCCACCAGTGACCCCGGCAGGGGCACTGAAGCTTTCTTT	CATSDPGRGTEAFF
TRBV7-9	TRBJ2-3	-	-	TGTGCCAGCACCCTGGGTCTCGCAAATACGCAGTATTTT	CASTLGLANTQYF
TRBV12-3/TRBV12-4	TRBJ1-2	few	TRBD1	TGTGCCAGTCAGGGGGCAGGTGGCTACACCTTC	CASQGAGGYTF
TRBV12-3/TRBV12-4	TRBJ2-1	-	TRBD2	TGTGCCAGCAACAATGGGGGGACTAGATCGGCCCATGAGCAGTTCTTC	CASNNGGTRSAHEQFF
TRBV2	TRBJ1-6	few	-	TGTGCCAGCAGACAGGGAACTGTCCTCAATTCACCCCTCCACTTT	CASRQGTVLNSPLHF
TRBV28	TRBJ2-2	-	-	TGTGCCAGCGAGAGGCACACCGGGGAGCTGTTTTTT	CASERHTGELFF
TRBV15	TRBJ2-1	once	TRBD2	TGTGCCACCAGCAGAGATTTGCCTAGCGGGAGTGATGAGCAGTTCTTC	CATSRDLPSGSDEQFF
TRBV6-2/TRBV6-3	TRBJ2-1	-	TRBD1	TGTGCCAGCAGTCCACTAACACAGGGGTCGCGCAATGAGCAGTTCTTC	CASSPLTQGSRNEQFF
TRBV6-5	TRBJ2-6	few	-	TGTGCCAGCAACACTGGAGGCTCTGGGGCCAACGTCCTGACTTTC	CASNTGGSGANVLTF
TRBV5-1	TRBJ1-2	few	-	TGCGCCAGCAGACCTGGGGGGGGCGCCAACTATGGCTACACCTTC	CASRPGGGANYGYTF
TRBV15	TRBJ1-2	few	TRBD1	TGTGCCACCAGCAGCGACGGGCAGGGGGCCTATACCTCCCATGGCTACACCTTC	CATSSDGQGAYTSHGYTF
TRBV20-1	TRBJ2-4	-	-	TGCAGTGTTCGCCCTGACTGGGGGGTGGGCAAAAACATTCAGTACTTC	CSVRPDWGVGKNIQYF
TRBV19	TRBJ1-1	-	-	TGTGCCAGTAGTAAAGGGGTGGTGAACACTGAAGCTTTCTTT	CASSKGVVNTEAFF
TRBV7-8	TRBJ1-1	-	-	TGTGCCAGCAGCTCACTTATTGGGAACACTGAAGCTTTCTTT	CASSSLIGNTEAFF
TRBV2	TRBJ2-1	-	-	TGTGCCAGCAGTGCATCGCAGGCTAATGAGCAGTTCTTC	CASSASQANEQFF
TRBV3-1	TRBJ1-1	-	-	TGTGCCAGCAGCCAATTTAGCACTGAAGCTTTCTTT	CASSQFSTEAFF
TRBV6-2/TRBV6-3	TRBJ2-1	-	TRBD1	TGTGCCAGCAGTTACGTAGGACAGGGAAGAGGTAATAATGAGCAGTTCTTC	CASSYVGQGRGNNEQFF